The source of this TCR beta chain is a study of blood T cell repertoires in COVID-19. The trim removed 7 bases at V and 8 bases at J, leaving 7 bases unmatched. Germline lookup yields CDR1 SNHLY and CDR2 FYNNEI. This CDR3 comprises 14 residues. Data came from immunoSEQ multiplex PCR; TCRdb stores just in-frame clones and leaves some out. Of 110,000 to 150,000 clones listed, 76% are singletons. The rearrangement joins TRBV2 to TRBJ2-1; 11 bases match TRBD2. The sample consisted of peripheral blood. The TCR was taken from a man aged 55 to 70 with acute or convalescent COVID-19. CDR3 region: CASKGLAGPDEQFF. Written as DNA, the CDR3 is TGTGCCAGCAAAGGACTAGCGGGTCCGGATGAGCAGTTCTTC.